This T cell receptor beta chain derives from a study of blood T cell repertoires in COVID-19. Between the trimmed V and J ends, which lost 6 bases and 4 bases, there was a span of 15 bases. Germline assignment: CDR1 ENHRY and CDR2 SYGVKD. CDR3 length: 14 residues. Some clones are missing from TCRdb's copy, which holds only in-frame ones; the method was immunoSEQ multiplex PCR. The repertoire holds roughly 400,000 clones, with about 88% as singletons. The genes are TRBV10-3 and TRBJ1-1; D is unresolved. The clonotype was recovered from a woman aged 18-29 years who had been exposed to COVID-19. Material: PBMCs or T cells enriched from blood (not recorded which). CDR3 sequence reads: CAIRPGPQGTEAFF. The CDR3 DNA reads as TGTGCCATCAGGCCGGGTCCCCAAGGCACTGAAGCTTTCTTT.